This T cell receptor beta chain was recorded in a study of shared clonotypes between healthy human individuals. General observations from the study: Shared clonotypes across all four donors exceeded non-shared ones in generation probability. Compared with memory subsets, naive subsets generally had larger estimated richness.

In the case of this clone: Its antigen is not identified.

Trimming removed 2 bases at V and 0 bases at J, with 14 bases between. This CDR3 has 16 amino acids. Germline lookup yields CDR1 SGHKS and CDR2 YYEKEE (reference sequence). Researchers partitioned CD4+ cells into CD45RA+ naive and CD45RA-negative memory subsets. Sequencing was performed with immunoSEQ multiplex PCR; in TCRdb, only in-frame clones are kept and a portion is missing. The data hold some 2,500,000 clones, with over 85% observed a single time. The chain couples TRBV5-5 to TRBJ1-2; TRBD1 might be the D (6 bases). This clonotype originated in a man aged 18 to 35 in good health. Some clones in this sample may be carry-over from other donors' samples. The sample was naive CD4+ T cells from PBMCs. The subset denotes: CD45RA+ positively selected. This CDR3 is CASSLTGGLANYGYTF. CDR3 bases: TGTGCCAGCAGCTTAACGGGGGGCCTTGCTAACTATGGCTACACCTTC.